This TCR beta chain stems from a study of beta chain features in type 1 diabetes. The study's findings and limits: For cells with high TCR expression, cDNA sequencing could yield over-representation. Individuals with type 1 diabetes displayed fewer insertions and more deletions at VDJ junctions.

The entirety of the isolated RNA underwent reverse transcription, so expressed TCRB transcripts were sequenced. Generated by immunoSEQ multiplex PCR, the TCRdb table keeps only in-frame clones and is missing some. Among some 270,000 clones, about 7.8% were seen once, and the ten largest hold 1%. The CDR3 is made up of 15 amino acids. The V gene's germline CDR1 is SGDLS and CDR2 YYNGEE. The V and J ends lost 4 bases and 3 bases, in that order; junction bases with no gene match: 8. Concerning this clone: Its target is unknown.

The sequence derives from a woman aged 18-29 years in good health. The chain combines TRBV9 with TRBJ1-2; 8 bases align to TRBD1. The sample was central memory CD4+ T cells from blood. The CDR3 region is CASSPRQGPYYGYTF. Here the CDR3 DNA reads TGTGCCAGCAGCCCTAGACAGGGGCCCTACTATGGCTACACCTTC.